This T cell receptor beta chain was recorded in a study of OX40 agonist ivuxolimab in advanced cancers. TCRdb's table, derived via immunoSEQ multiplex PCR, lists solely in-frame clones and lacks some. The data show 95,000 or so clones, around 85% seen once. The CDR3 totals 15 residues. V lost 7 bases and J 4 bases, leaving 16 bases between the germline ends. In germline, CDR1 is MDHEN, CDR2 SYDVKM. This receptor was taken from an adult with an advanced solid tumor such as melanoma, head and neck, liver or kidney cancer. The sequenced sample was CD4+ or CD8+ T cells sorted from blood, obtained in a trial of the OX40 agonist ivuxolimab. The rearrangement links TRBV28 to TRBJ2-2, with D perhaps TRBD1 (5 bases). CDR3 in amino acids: CASTALQGITGELFF. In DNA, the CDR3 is TGTGCCAGCACCGCTTTGCAGGGAATCACCGGGGAGCTGTTTTTT.